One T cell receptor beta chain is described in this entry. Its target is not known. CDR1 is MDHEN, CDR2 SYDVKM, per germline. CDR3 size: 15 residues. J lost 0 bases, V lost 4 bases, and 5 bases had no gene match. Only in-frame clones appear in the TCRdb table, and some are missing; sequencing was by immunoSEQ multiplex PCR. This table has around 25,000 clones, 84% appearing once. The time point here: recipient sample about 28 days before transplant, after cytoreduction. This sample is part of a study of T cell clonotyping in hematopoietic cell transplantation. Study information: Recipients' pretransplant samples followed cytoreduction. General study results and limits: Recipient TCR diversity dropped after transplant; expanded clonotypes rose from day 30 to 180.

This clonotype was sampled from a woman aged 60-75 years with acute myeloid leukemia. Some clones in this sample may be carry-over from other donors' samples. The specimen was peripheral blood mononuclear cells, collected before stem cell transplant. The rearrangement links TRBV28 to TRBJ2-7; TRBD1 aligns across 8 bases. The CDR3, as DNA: TGTGCCAGCAGTTCTCAGGGGGCTTCCTCCTACGAGCAGTACTTC. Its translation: CASSSQGASSYEQYF.